This TCR beta chain appears in the sequencing data of a study of beta chain features in type 1 diabetes. A note on this clone: As yet, its antigen is unknown.

Trimming took off 0 bases at V and 7 bases at J, with 6 bases between the two ends. This CDR3 comprises 11 residues. Germline V gives CDR1 SQVTM, CDR2 ANQGSEA. Study findings and constraints: Shorter TCRB CDR3s, moderately but significantly so, were found in Type 1 diabetes patients in all four CD4+ subsets.

As every portion of the isolated RNA was reverse transcribed, the sequencing read expressed TCRB transcripts. The table came from immunoSEQ multiplex PCR; TCRdb's copy has only in-frame clones and leaves some out. The sample contains hundreds of thousands of clones, around 15% of which appear only once. The sequenced sample consisted of naive CD4+ T cells from blood. The chain is built from TRBV29-1 and TRBJ1-1; D not certain. The sequence was collected from a man aged 18-30 years with type 1 diabetes. CDR3 coding DNA: TGCAGCGTTGAAGATAGAATTGAAGCTTTCTTT. It specifies CSVEDRIEAFF.